This TCR beta chain comes out of a study of shared clonotypes between healthy human individuals. Whole-study context: Each donor's CD8 memory used one plate, CD8 naive two, each CD4 subset three. General study findings and limits: Some naive CD4 clonotypes, 5% to 5.5%, turned up in common across a handful of donors.

A remark on this clone: Its antigen is still unknown.

The data were produced by immunoSEQ multiplex PCR, yet TCRdb's version contains in-frame clones alone and is incomplete. The sample lists under 2,500,000 clones, almost 96% occurring once. The CDR3 covers 13 residues. The V gene lost 7 bases and the J gene lost 9 bases, with 16 bases spanning the gap. Germline CDR1 and CDR2: MNHNY and SVGAGI (reference sequence). The specimen sequenced was naive CD4+ T cells sorted from blood. Subset denoted: CD45RA+ positively selected. V is TRBV6-6 and J is TRBJ1-5; no reliable D call. This receptor was obtained from a young man in good health. The CDR3, as DNA: TGTGCCAGCATCTCCGACCCCGGTGGGCCCCAGCATTTT. Its translation: CASISDPGGPQHF.